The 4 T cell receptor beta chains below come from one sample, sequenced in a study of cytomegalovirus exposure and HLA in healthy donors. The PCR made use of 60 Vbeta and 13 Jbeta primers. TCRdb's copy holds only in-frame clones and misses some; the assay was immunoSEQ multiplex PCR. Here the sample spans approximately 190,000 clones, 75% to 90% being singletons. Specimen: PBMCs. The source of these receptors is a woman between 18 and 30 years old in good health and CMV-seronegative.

The CDR3 spells CAWSPYGVAINEQFF. CDR3 bases: TGTGCCTGGAGTCCTTACGGGGTAGCGATCAATGAGCAGTTCTTC. The J gene is TRBJ2-1, the V gene TRBV30; possible D gene TRBD2, 5 bases. V gave up 2 bases and J gave up 6 bases, with 17 bases separating them. There are 15 residues in the CDR3. Germline V gene sequence: CDR1 GTSNPN, CDR2 SVGIG (reference sequence).

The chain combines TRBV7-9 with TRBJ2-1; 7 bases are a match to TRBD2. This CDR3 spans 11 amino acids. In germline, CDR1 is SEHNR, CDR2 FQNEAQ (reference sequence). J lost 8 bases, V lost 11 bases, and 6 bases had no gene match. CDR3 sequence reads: CAVGLGHEQFF. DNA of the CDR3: TGTGCCGTCGGACTAGGGCATGAGCAGTTCTTC.

The chain's CDR3 is CAWSLAGGGSTDTQYF. As DNA, the CDR3 is TGTGCCTGGAGCTTAGCGGGAGGGGGAAGCACAGATACGCAGTATTTT. The rearrangement joins TRBV30 to TRBJ2-3, with TRBD2 matching 11 bases. Germline V gene data show CDR1 as GTSNPN and CDR2 as SVGIG (reference sequence). V was clipped by 3 bases and J by 0 bases; unmatched bases: 5. The CDR3 has 16 amino acids.

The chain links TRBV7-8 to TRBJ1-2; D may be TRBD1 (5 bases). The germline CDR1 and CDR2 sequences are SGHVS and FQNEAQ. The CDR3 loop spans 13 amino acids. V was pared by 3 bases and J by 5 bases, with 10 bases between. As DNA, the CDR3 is TGTGCCAGCAGCTTTGGAGGGGCTTATGGCTACACCTTC. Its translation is CASSFGGAYGYTF. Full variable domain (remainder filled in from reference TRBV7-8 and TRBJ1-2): GAGVSQSPRYKVAKRGQDVALRCDPISGHVSLFWYQQALGQGPEFLTYFQNEAQLDKSGLPSDRFFAERPEGSVSTLKIQRTQQEDSAVYLCASSFGGAYGYTFGSGTRLTVV.